This TCR beta chain was retrieved from a study of T cell responses to AZD1222 COVID-19 vaccine. Study as a whole: It was second doses at about 4 or about 12 weeks that were pooled.

Regarding the study as a whole: The sample set comprised mostly white British donors with more females, and clonal diversity was possibly underestimated. Reportedly, nearly half the spike-specific TCRs target unmutated variant regions. It was only after the peak T cell response that any repertoires were sampled.

Germline loops: CDR1 MDHEN, CDR2 SYDVKM. The CDR3 runs to 14 residues. Trimming shortened V by 5 bases and J by 6 bases, and 14 bases separated the two germline ends. Repertoires were generated with immunoSEQ multiplex PCR, while TCRdb's copy carries only in-frame clones and drops some. The top ten clones hold under 10% of a sample with about 120,000 clones, around 90% of them seen once. As for this clone: Its target is unknown.

This receptor was taken from an adult in good health. The specimen comprised peripheral blood, sampled on day 0 of AZD1222 vaccination. The chain combines TRBV28 with TRBJ2-1; no reliable D call. The CDR3 region is CASSTPRLGNEQFF. CDR3 nucleotides: TGTGCCAGCAGTACTCCCCGGCTCGGCAATGAGCAGTTCTTC.